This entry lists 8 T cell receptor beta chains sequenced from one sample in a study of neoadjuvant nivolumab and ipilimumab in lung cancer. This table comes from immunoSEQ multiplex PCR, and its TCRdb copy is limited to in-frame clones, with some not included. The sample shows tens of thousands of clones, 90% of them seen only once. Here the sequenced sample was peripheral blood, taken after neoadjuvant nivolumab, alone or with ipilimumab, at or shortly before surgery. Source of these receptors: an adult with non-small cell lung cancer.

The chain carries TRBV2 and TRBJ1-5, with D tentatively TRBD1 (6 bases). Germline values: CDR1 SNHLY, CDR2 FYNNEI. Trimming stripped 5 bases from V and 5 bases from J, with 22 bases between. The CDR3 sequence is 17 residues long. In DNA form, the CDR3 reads TGTGCCAGCAGTTTTCCTATGGATGGGACATTGGATCAGCCCCAGCATTTT. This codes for CASSFPMDGTLDQPQHF.

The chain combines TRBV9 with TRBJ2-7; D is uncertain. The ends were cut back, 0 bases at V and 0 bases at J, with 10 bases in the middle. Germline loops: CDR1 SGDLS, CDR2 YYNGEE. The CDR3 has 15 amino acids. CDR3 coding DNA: TGTGCCAGCAGCGTAGATCAGGATAGCTCCTACGAGCAGTACTTC. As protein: CASSVDQDSSYEQYF.

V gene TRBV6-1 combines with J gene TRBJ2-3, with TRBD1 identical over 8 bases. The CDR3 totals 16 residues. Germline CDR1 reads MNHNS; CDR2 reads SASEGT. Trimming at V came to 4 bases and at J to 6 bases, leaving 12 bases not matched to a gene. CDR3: CASSGGRDRRSDTQYF. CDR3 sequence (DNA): TGTGCCAGCAGTGGCGGCCGGGACAGGAGGTCGGATACGCAGTATTTT.

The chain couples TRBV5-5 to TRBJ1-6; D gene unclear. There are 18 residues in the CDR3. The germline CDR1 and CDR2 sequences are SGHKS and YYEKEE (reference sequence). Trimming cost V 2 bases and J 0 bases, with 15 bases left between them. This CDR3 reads CASSFSSTTSSYNSPLHF. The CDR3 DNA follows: TGTGCCAGCAGCTTCTCCTCGACAACAAGCTCCTATAATTCACCCCTCCACTTT.

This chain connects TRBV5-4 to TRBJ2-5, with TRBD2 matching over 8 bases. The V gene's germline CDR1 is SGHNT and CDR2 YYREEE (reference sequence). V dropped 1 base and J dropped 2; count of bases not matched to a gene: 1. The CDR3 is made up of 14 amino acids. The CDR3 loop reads CASSLSSGQETQYF. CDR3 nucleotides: TGTGCCAGCAGCTTGTCTAGCGGGCAAGAGACCCAGTACTTC.

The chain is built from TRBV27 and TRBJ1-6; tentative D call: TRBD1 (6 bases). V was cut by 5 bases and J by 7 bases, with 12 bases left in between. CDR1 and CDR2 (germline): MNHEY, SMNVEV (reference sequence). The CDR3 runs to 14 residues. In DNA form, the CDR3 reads TGTGCCAGCAGTCTACGGGACAACAATTCACCCCTCCACTTT. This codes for CASSLRDNNSPLHF.

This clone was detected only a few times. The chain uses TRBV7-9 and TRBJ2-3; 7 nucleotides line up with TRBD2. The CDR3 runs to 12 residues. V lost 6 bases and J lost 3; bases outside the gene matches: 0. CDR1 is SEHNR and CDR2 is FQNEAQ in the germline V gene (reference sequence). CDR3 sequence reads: CASRLATDTQYF. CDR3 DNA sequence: TGTGCCAGCAGACTAGCGACAGATACGCAGTATTTT. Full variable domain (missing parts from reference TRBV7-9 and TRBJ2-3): DTGVSQNPRHKITKRGQNVTFRCDPISEHNRLYWYRQTLGQGPEFLTYFQNEAQLEKSRLLSDRFSAERPKGSFSTLEIQRTEQGDSAMYLCASRLATDTQYFGPGTRLTVL.

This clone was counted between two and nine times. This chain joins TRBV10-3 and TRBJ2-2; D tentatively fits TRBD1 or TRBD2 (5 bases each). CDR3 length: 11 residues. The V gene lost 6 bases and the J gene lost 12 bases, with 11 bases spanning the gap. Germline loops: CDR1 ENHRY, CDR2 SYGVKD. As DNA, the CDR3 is TGTGCCATCAGCTGGGGGTCTCAGCTGTTTTTT. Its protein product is CAISWGSQLFF.